There are a few counts of the clone carrying this T cell receptor (beta chain). Its antigen is unknown. J was trimmed by 6 bases and V by 3 bases; bases with no gene match: 11. The CDR3 sequence is 16 residues long. Per germline, CDR1 MGHRA and CDR2 YSYEKL. This record comes from a study of CD8+ T cells in alopecia areata. As for the study in general: Severity scoring for treated patients was based on the percentage of affected scalp area. Study conclusions and caveats: Numerous expanded lesional clones remained in scalp and blood during tofacitinib. For patients receiving tofacitinib, scalp clonality and expanded CD8+ clones among the top 100 significantly decreased.

Sequencing used cDNA as its template, made by extracting RNA and reverse transcribing it. Sequencing was performed with immunoSEQ multiplex PCR; in TCRdb, only in-frame clones are kept and a portion is missing. The table has some 150,000 clones, 58% seen once. Treatment here: oral pan-JAK inhibitor, 5-10 mg twice daily. This receptor was identified in a human donor with alopecia areata. V is TRBV4-1 and J is TRBJ2-3; 8 nucleotides line up with TRBD2. Here the sequenced sample was CD4+ T cells sorted from blood, taken at approximately week 56, from a patient treated with tofacitinib. CDR3 DNA sequence: TGCGCCAGCAGCCAGGTCAGAAGCGGGGGCCCCGATACGCAGTATTTT. Its protein product is CASSQVRSGGPDTQYF.